The table lists the clone carrying this T cell receptor (beta chain) with a few counts. This sample is drawn from a study of blood T cell repertoires in COVID-19. Assay: immunoSEQ multiplex PCR; the TCRdb copy retains only in-frame clones and omits some. The sample contains about 210,000 clones, just under 85% of which appear only once. The specimen was peripheral blood. This receptor was taken from a woman aged 50 to 65 with active or convalescent COVID-19.

CDR3 protein: CARVPSGTGEYEQYF. The CDR3, as DNA: TGCGCCAGGGTACCCTCCGGGACAGGCGAGTACGAGCAGTACTTC. The chain employs TRBV23-1 and TRBJ2-7; the match to TRBD1 covers 8 bases. TRBV23-1 is recorded as an ORF, its role being uncertain. The ends lost 9 bases at V and 4 bases at J; junction bases unmatched: 14. The length of the CDR3 is 15 residues.